This TCR beta chain was sequenced for a study of beta chain features in type 1 diabetes. Study summary: The patients were much like the healthy donors in age, gender and cell yields.

Details on this clone: The antigen remains unidentified.

The ends lost 6 bases at V and 0 bases at J; junction bases unmatched: 6. The germline V gene encodes CDR1 SGHRS and CDR2 YFSETQ. The CDR3 totals 15 residues. General study findings and limits: A moderate, significant TCRB CDR3 shortening appeared in type 1 diabetes across four CD4+ subsets.

Expressed TCRB transcripts were sequenced after all isolated RNA was converted to cDNA. Clones were sequenced by immunoSEQ multiplex PCR, and TCRdb holds only the in-frame ones, with some missing. This sample has about 300,000 clones, with under 8.5% found just once. Sequencing was carried out using central memory CD4+ T cells from blood. The genes are TRBV5-1 and TRBJ2-3; 8 bases fit TRBD2. This clonotype was sampled from a young woman in good health. The CDR3 is CASTLIAGSTDTQYF. Written as DNA, the CDR3 is TGCGCCAGCACCCTAATAGCGGGGAGCACAGATACGCAGTATTTT.